This passage covers 11 T cell receptor beta chains from one sample sequenced in a study of cytomegalovirus exposure and HLA in healthy donors. PCR primers comprised 60 Vbeta and 13 Jbeta primers. This table comes from immunoSEQ multiplex PCR, and its TCRdb copy is limited to in-frame clones, with some not included. The data contain about 76,000 clones, under 80% of them seen just once; the ten biggest clones take up around an eighth. The sequencing input was PBMCs. The source is a male donor in good health and CMV-seropositive.

In its sample, this clone was seen once. This rearrangement joins TRBV9 to TRBJ1-2; TRBD1 matches 8 bases. Germline V gene lookup returns CDR1 SGDLS and CDR2 YYNGEE. J gave up 4 bases and V 0 bases, and 11 bases lay outside the gene matches. This CDR3 is built from 17 residues. DNA of the CDR3: TGTGCCAGCAGCGTAGCACAGAACAGGGGGTCTCCCTATGGCTACACCTTC. Translated, it gives CASSVAQNRGSPYGYTF.

This sequence joins TRBV19 and TRBJ2-2; 8 positions match TRBD1. Germline CDR1 reads LNHDA; CDR2 reads SQIVND (reference sequence). The CDR3 consists of 15 residues. V shed 7 bases and J 1 base; nucleotides not matched to a gene: 5. The CDR3 bases are TGTGCCAGTATAGCCGGACAGGGGAACACCGGGGAGCTGTTTTTT. This codes for CASIAGQGNTGELFF.

The CDR3 reads CASRKGGGRADEQFF. CDR3 DNA: TGTGCCAGCAGGAAAGGGGGCGGGAGGGCCGATGAGCAGTTCTTC. V gene TRBV2 combines with J gene TRBJ2-1, with 9 bases aligning to TRBD2. The CDR3 extends over 15 amino acids. Germline V lookup: CDR1 SNHLY, CDR2 FYNNEI. Trimming at V came to 6 bases and at J to 8 bases, leaving 11 bases not matched to a gene. The whole variable domain, filled in from reference TRBV2 and TRBJ2-1, reads EPEVTQTPSHQVTQMGQEVILRCVPISNHLYFYWYRQILGQKVEFLVSFYNNEISEKSEIFDDQFSVERPDGSNFTLKIRSTKLEDSAMYFCASRKGGGRADEQFFGPGTRLTVL.

V and J are TRBV5-8 and TRBJ1-1, with TRBD1 as a possible D gene (6 bases). This CDR3 spans 15 amino acids. The V and J ends lost 7 bases and 0 bases respectively, with 16 bases between them. In germline, CDR1 is SGHTS, CDR2 YDEGEE. The CDR3 is CASGGGGLLNTEAFF. The DNA for the CDR3 is TGTGCCAGCGGCGGGGGGGGCCTACTGAACACTGAAGCTTTCTTT. The full variable domain, in which reference TRBV5-8 and TRBJ1-1 provide the parts outside the CDR3, is EAGVTQSPTHLIKTRGQQATLRCSPISGHTSVYWYQQALGLGLQFLLWYDEGEERNRGNFPPRFSGRQFPNYSSELNVNALELEDSALYLCASGGGGLLNTEAFFGQGTRLTVV.

This sequence joins TRBV6-1 and TRBJ2-1; TRBD2 matches 11 bases. CDR1 and CDR2 (germline): MNHNS, SASEGT. Unmatched junction bases numbered 7, after V lost 6 bases and J lost 6 bases. The CDR3 is 15 residues long. This chain's CDR3 is CASSATSGRFNEQFF. The CDR3 DNA reads as TGTGCCAGCAGCGCCACTAGCGGGAGATTCAATGAGCAGTTCTTC.

The gene calls are TRBV5-4 and TRBJ1-3; D is unclear. V dropped 2 bases and J dropped 4 bases, with 13 bases sitting between them. Germline V gene sequence: CDR1 SGHNT, CDR2 YYREEE (reference sequence). There are 15 residues in the CDR3. The CDR3 sequence: CASSLMFGGGNTIYF. CDR3 DNA sequence: TGTGCCAGCAGCTTAATGTTCGGCGGCGGAAACACCATATATTTT.

This clone was detected only a few times. The rearrangement links TRBV28 to TRBJ2-7; the match to TRBD2 covers 7 bases. V was pared by 6 bases and J by 3 bases, with 8 bases of the junction left unmatched. There are 14 residues in the CDR3. Germline loops: CDR1 MDHEN, CDR2 SYDVKM. The DNA of the CDR3 is TGTGCCAGCAGACATCCGACTAGCAGCTACGAGCAGTACTTC. It codes for CASRHPTSSYEQYF.

The gene calls are TRBV5-5 and TRBJ1-1, with 7 bases aligning to TRBD1. V shed 3 bases, J shed 11 bases, and the junction held 7 bases outside the gene matches. The CDR3 loop spans 12 amino acids. CDR1 is SGHKS, CDR2 YYEKEE, per germline (reference sequence). The CDR3, as DNA: TGTGCCAGCAGCTCGGGACAGCTGCGCGCTTTCTTT. Its protein is CASSSGQLRAFF. Filled out from reference TRBV5-5 and TRBJ1-1, the complete variable domain reads DAGVTQSPTHLIKTRGQQVTLRCSPISGHKSVSWYQQVLGQGPQFIFQYYEKEERGRGNFPDRFSARQFPNYSSELNVNALLLGDSALYLCASSSGQLRAFFGQGTRLTVV.

The chain combines TRBV27 with TRBJ2-2; possible D gene TRBD1, 6 bases. The CDR3 has 15 amino acids. Germline CDR1 reads MNHEY; CDR2 reads SMNVEV (reference sequence). The V gene lost 6 bases and the J gene lost 4 bases, with 15 bases spanning the gap. The CDR3 reads CASRRGLVSTGELFF. The DNA for the CDR3 is TGTGCCAGCAGGAGGGGGTTGGTTAGCACCGGGGAGCTGTTTTTT.

The V call is TRBV6-5, the J call TRBJ1-5; D gene unclear. CDR3 length equals 13 residues. In germline, CDR1 is MNHEY, CDR2 SVGAGI. Trimming took 9 bases from V and 7 from J, leaving 16 bases between them. This CDR3 reads CASRLGRNQPQHF. The CDR3 DNA reads as TGTGCCAGTAGGCTCGGCAGGAACCAGCCCCAGCATTTT.

The CDR3 loop is CASSLSAGGPSNTGELFF. The CDR3 coding sequence is TGTGCCAGCAGCTTATCTGCGGGAGGGCCCTCTAACACCGGGGAGCTGTTTTTT. The gene calls are TRBV7-6 and TRBJ2-2; 9 bases are a match to TRBD2. The CDR3 has 18 amino acids. Losses at the gene ends were 2 bases for V and 2 bases for J; bases not matched to a gene: 9. The germline CDR1 and CDR2 sequences are SGHVS and FNYEAQ.